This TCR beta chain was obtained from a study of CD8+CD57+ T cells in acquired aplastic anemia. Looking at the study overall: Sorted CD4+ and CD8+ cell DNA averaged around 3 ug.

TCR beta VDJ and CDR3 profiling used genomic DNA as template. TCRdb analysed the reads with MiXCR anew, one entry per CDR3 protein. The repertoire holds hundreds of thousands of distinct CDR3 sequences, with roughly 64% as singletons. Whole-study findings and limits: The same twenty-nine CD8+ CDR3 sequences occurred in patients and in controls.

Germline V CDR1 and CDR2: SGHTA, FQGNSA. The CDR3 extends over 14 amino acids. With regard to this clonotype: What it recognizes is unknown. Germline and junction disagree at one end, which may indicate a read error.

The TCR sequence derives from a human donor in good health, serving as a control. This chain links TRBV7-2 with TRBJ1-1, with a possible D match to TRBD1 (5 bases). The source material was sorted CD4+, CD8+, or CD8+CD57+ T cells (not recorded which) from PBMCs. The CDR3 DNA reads TGTGCCAGCAGCTTTGAACAGGTTGGGGAGACCCAGTACTTT. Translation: CASSFEQVGETQYF.